This TCR beta chain emerged from a study of technical replicates of blood from a handful of donors. Clones were read by immunoSEQ multiplex PCR, and TCRdb kept only the in-frame ones, dropping some. The profile covers about 80,000 clones, with 94% appearing a single time and 0.38% taken by the ten largest. V was shortened by 3 bases and J by 2 bases, with 15 bases between the two germline ends. This CDR3 region has 16 residues. In germline, CDR1 is LNHDA, CDR2 SQIVND (reference sequence). The V call is TRBV19, the J call TRBJ2-3; TRBD1 is a possible D gene (7 bases). The TCR originated in a human donor in good health. Source material: T cells isolated from PBMCs. CDR3 coding DNA: TGTGCCAGTAGTATGGGGGGACAGAGACCCACAGATACGCAGTATTTT. As protein: CASSMGGQRPTDTQYF.